The clone carrying this TCR beta chain turned up a few times. The antigen is not known. The sample comes from a study of naive and memory T cell subsets. Overall study findings and caveats: Between naive and memory subsets, TCR abundance power law exponents differed. Possibly reflecting memory cells re-expressing CD45RA, a few larger clonotypes occurred in naive repertoires, especially CD8.

Cells stained for CD3, CD4, CD8, CD45RA and CD27 were sorted into four subsets. The beta constant-region primer was an equimolar mix of two oligonucleotides covering TRBC1 and TRBC2. The ligated cDNA underwent four PCR rounds using SP2 and nested alpha and beta constant-region primers. TCRdb ran MiXCR on the UMI-ligation and nested PCR reads and lists one entry per CDR3 protein. The table shows approximately 150,000 distinct CDR3 sequences, with approximately 18% occurring only once. Germline loops: CDR1 MGHDK, CDR2 SYGVNS. The CDR3 consists of 14 residues. With V trimmed by 3 bases and J by 9 bases, 6 bases remained unmatched.

The genes are TRBV25-1 and TRBJ2-1; the match to TRBD2 covers 9 bases. This clonotype originated in a human donor in good health. The sequenced material came from naive CD8+ T cells from blood. In DNA, the CDR3 is TGTGCCAGCAGTGAGGGACTAGCTTTCGGTGAGCAGTTCTTC. Residues: CASSEGLAFGEQFF.